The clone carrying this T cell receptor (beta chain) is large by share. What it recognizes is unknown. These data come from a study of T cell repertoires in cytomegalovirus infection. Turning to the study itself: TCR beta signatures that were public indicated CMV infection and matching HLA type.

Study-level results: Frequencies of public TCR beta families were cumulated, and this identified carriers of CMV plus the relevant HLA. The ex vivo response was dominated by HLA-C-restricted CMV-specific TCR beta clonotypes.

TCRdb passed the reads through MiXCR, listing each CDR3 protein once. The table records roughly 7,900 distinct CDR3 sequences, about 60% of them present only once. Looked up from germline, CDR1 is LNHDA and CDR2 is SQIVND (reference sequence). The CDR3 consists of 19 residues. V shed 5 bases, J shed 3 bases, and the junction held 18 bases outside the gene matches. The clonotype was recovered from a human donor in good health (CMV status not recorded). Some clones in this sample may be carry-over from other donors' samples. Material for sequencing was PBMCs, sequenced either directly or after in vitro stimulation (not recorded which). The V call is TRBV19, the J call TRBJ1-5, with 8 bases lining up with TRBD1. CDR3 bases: TGTGCCAGTAGTTCAATATATACCGGGACAGGTGAAGACAATCAGCCCCAGCATTTT. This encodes CASSSIYTGTGEDNQPQHF.